A single sample gave rise to the 21 T cell receptor beta chains below, sequenced in a study of CD8+ T cells in alopecia areata. Isolated RNA was reverse transcribed into cDNA used as the sequencing template. Clones were read by immunoSEQ multiplex PCR, and TCRdb kept only the in-frame ones, dropping some. The profile shows 79,000 or so clones, roughly 70% of them singletons. Treatment in this sample: oral pan-JAK inhibitor, 5-10 mg twice daily. The starting material was CD8+ T cells sorted from blood, obtained at week 24, from a patient treated with tofacitinib. Source of these receptors: a human donor with alopecia areata.

This clone was picked up one time. This chain joins TRBV4-3 and TRBJ1-6; D gene unclear. This CDR3 region has 17 residues. V shed 0 bases and J shed 3 bases, with 12 bases lying between them. CDR1 and CDR2 from the germline V gene are LGHNA and YSLEER. The CDR3 DNA reads TGCGCCAGCAGCCAAGATGTGGGAACTAACTATAATTCACCCCTCCACTTT. The encoded protein is CASSQDVGTNYNSPLHF.

This clone was recorded a few times. The chain couples TRBV2 to TRBJ2-7, with D possibly matching TRBD2 (5 bases). CDR1 is SNHLY and CDR2 is FYNNEI in the germline V gene. This CDR3 region has 14 residues. The ends were cut back, 3 bases at V and 3 bases at J, with 12 bases in the middle. This CDR3 reads CASSEREQNYEQYF. The CDR3 DNA reads TGTGCCAGCAGTGAGAGGGAGCAGAACTACGAGCAGTACTTC.

The chain joins TRBV25-1 to TRBJ2-1; D ambiguous. CDR3 size: 12 residues. Trimming left V 4 bases short and J 10 bases short, with 11 bases between. Germline V gives CDR1 MGHDK, CDR2 SYGVNS. The CDR3 bases are TGTGCCAGCAGTGCCATAGGGCGGGAGCAGTTCTTC. This translates into CASSAIGREQFF.

The chain employs TRBV6-6 and TRBJ1-1; D ambiguous. The CDR3 covers 15 residues. Deletions cut 0 bases from V and 0 bases from J, with 8 bases between. Germline V lookup: CDR1 MNHNY, CDR2 SVGAGI (reference sequence). Here the CDR3 reads CASSYSRVMNTEAFF. DNA of the CDR3: TGTGCCAGCAGTTACTCGAGGGTAATGAACACTGAAGCTTTCTTT.

This clone was recorded many times. The rearrangement joins TRBV7-3 to TRBJ2-5; 8 bases align to TRBD2. J gave up 1 base and V 5 bases, and 9 bases lay outside the gene matches. The CDR3 runs 16 residues. Germline CDR1 reads SGHTA; CDR2 reads FQGTGA. The CDR3 here is CASSPTFSGVQETQYF. CDR3 bases: TGTGCCAGCAGCCCAACTTTTAGCGGGGTCCAAGAGACCCAGTACTTC.

The gene calls are TRBV29-1 and TRBJ2-1; TRBD1 agrees at 7 bases. Looked up from germline, CDR1 is SQVTM and CDR2 is ANQGSEA. J was trimmed by 2 bases and V by 8 bases; bases with no gene match: 6. The CDR3 is 13 amino acids. The DNA for the CDR3 is TGCAGCTATGACAGGGTAGCCTACAATGAGCAGTTCTTC. This encodes CSYDRVAYNEQFF.

The rearrangement links TRBV18 to TRBJ2-1; TRBD1 matches 7 bases. The CDR3 totals 14 residues. From germline, CDR1 is KGHSH and CDR2 LQKENI. V dropped 6 bases and J dropped 6; count of bases not matched to a gene: 8. CDR3 sequence (DNA): TGTGCCAGCTCTGAGACAGGGTATGGCAATGAGCAGTTCTTC. This sequence encodes CASSETGYGNEQFF.

This clone was detected only a few times. This sequence joins TRBV29-1 and TRBJ1-2, with a possible D match to TRBD1 (5 bases). This CDR3 comprises 10 residues. In germline, CDR1 is SQVTM, CDR2 ANQGSEA. V lost 1 base, J lost 12 bases, and 9 bases lay in between. The DNA for the CDR3 is TGCAGCGTTGAAGCTCTGGGGGACACCTTC. It encodes CSVEALGDTF.

The CDR3 spells CASRGDMDTEAFF. Here the CDR3 DNA reads TGTGCCAGCAGGGGGGACATGGACACTGAAGCTTTCTTT. The rearrangement joins TRBV6-5 to TRBJ1-1, with TRBD1 as a possible D gene (6 bases). This CDR3 region has 13 residues. Trimming took off 6 bases at V and 3 bases at J, with 11 bases between the two ends. Germline V gene sequence: CDR1 MNHEY, CDR2 SVGAGI.

The chain employs TRBV7-9 and TRBJ2-2, with 12 bases identical to TRBD2. Germline assignment: CDR1 SEHNR and CDR2 FQNEAQ (reference sequence). J gave up 7 bases and V 1 base, and 4 bases lay outside the gene matches. The CDR3 contains 16 residues. The CDR3 region has the DNA TGTGCCAGCAGCTTAGGACTAGCGGGAGAGCACGGGGAGCTGTTTTTT. Its translation: CASSLGLAGEHGELFF.

This chain joins TRBV28 and TRBJ2-7; 10 positions match TRBD1. Per the germline V gene, CDR1 is MDHEN and CDR2 is SYDVKM. The CDR3 totals 18 residues. The V segment lost 8 bases and the J segment 1 base; nucleotides outside the gene matches: 17. The CDR3 DNA reads TGTGCCAGCCATTACTTGGGACAGGGGTTTTTCTGGTCCTACGAGCAGTACTTC. This sequence encodes CASHYLGQGFFWSYEQYF.

The J gene is TRBJ2-3, the V gene TRBV5-1; 7 bases line up with TRBD2. This CDR3 comprises 15 residues. J lost 7 bases, V lost 1 base, and 9 bases had no gene match. Germline V lookup: CDR1 SGHRS, CDR2 YFSETQ. CDR3 DNA sequence: TGCGCCAGCAGCTTGCGGCGGGAGATTTCTAATACGCAGTATTTT. It translates to CASSLRREISNTQYF.

This clone was seen more than once but under ten times. The rearrangement joins TRBV4-1 to TRBJ2-7; maybe TRBD1 (6 bases). The V gene lost 0 bases and the J gene lost 0 bases, with 18 bases spanning the gap. This CDR3 comprises 18 residues. The germline CDR1 and CDR2 sequences are MGHRA and YSYEKL. The CDR3 coding sequence is TGCGCCAGCAGCCAAGAACCAGGGGAGATCCTGGGCTCCTACGAGCAGTACTTC. Protein sequence: CASSQEPGEILGSYEQYF.

This chain uses TRBV7-9 with TRBJ1-5, with D unresolved. Germline V gene data show CDR1 as SEHNR and CDR2 as FQNEAQ (reference sequence). CDR3 length: 15 amino acids. V lost 3 bases, J lost 6 bases, and 15 bases lay in between. CDR3 DNA: TGTGCCAGCAGCTTTGGGGTCCTTCCAGGTCAGCCCCAGCATTTT. It specifies CASSFGVLPGQPQHF.

This clone has just a few counts. The chain carries TRBV13 and TRBJ1-1; tentative D call: TRBD1 (6 bases). Germline V gene sequence: CDR1 PRHDT, CDR2 FYEKMQ (reference sequence). The length of the CDR3 is 14 residues. Trimming took 5 bases from V and 3 from J, leaving 13 bases between them. The CDR3 DNA reads as TGTGCCAGCAGCGAGGAGGGGGGAGACACTGAAGCTTTCTTT. This codes for CASSEEGGDTEAFF.

The genes are TRBV7-3 and TRBJ1-2, with D uncertain. The CDR3 runs to 12 residues. Trimming removed 1 base from V and 9 bases from J, with 9 bases in between. Germline assignment: CDR1 SGHTA and CDR2 FQGTGA. Written as DNA, the CDR3 is TGTGCCAGCAGCTTAAAGGGCCCCCGCTACACCTTC. Residues: CASSLKGPRYTF.

The chain's CDR3 is CASSPSPHEQFF. CDR3 nucleotide sequence: TGTGCCAGCAGCCCTTCGCCCCATGAGCAGTTCTTC. This chain joins TRBV7-2 and TRBJ2-1, with no clear D. Trimming cost V 5 bases and J 8 bases, with 10 bases left between them. Germline V gene sequence: CDR1 SGHTA, CDR2 FQGNSA. This CDR3 has 12 amino acids.

The rearrangement links TRBV9 to TRBJ2-1, with 8 bases that match TRBD1. Trimming took 4 bases from V and 9 from J; bases not matched to a gene: 6. Germline V CDR1 and CDR2: SGDLS, YYNGEE. The CDR3 covers 13 residues. The CDR3 bases are TGTGCCAGCAGCTCGGCAGGGGGCCTTGAGCAGTTCTTC. It encodes CASSSAGGLEQFF.

The CDR3 DNA follows: TGTGCCAGCAGCGGGGAGGTCCTGGATACGCAGTATTTT. It encodes CASSGEVLDTQYF. The gene calls are TRBV5-4 and TRBJ2-3; possibly TRBD2 for D (6 bases). The ends were cut back, 4 bases at V and 6 bases at J, with 12 bases in the middle. CDR1 is SGHNT and CDR2 is YYREEE in the germline V gene (reference sequence). The CDR3 covers 13 residues. Complete variable domain (other parts from reference TRBV5-4 and TRBJ2-3): ETGVTQSPTHLIKTRGQQVTLRCSSQSGHNTVSWYQQALGQGPQFIFQYYREEENGRGNFPPRFSGLQFPNYSSELNVNALELDDSALYLCASSGEVLDTQYFGPGTRLTVL.

The V and J genes are TRBV15 and TRBJ1-1; D uncertain. This CDR3 is 15 amino acids long. Germline V CDR1 and CDR2: LNHNV, YYDKDF (reference sequence). Trimming stripped 3 bases from V and 1 base from J, with 12 bases between. CDR3 region: CATSSPPTGNTEAFF. DNA of the CDR3: TGTGCCACCAGCAGCCCGCCCACGGGGAACACTGAAGCTTTCTTT.

The V and J genes are TRBV19 and TRBJ2-1; D unclear. With 5 bases removed from V and 8 bases from J, the gap between germline ends came to 19 bases. The CDR3 is 15 amino acids. Germline loops: CDR1 LNHDA, CDR2 SQIVND (reference sequence). The CDR3 DNA follows: TGTGCCAGTAGTCCAGTCATGGAGAATTTGGATGAGCAGTTCTTC. Translation: CASSPVMENLDEQFF.